This T cell receptor (beta chain) derives from a study of T cell responses to AZD1222 COVID-19 vaccine. The protocol was immunoSEQ multiplex PCR, while the TCRdb copy is restricted to in-frame clones and leaves out a portion. This table holds some 120,000 clones, approximately 93% found once. Study-level results: When two AZD1222 doses had been given, Spike-specific TCR breadth and depth rose.

With respect to this clone: Its antigen is still unknown.

V lost 6 bases, J lost 5 bases, and 11 bases stayed unmatched. This CDR3 has 14 residues. Germline V lookup: CDR1 SGHRS, CDR2 YFSETQ. This sequence was found in an adult in good health. The chain has TRBV5-1 and TRBJ2-7; 7 bases fit TRBD1. The specimen comprised peripheral blood, sampled on day 0 of AZD1222 vaccination. For the CDR3, the DNA is TGCGCCAGCAAGGGGGTCAGGGGGAGCGACGAGCAGTACTTC. As protein: CASKGVRGSDEQYF.